This T cell receptor beta chain was found in a study of neurological immune-mediated disorders. Germline CDR1 SGHDT, CDR2 YYEEEE. J gave up 7 bases and V 0 bases, and 2 bases lay outside the gene matches. The CDR3 extends over 13 amino acids. 5'RACE with 10-nucleotide random UMIs produced the cDNA. TCRdb re-called the 5' RACE reads with MiXCR, one entry per CDR3 protein. Of some 21,000 distinct CDR3 sequences listed, 15% were seen once; the top ten hold around 14%. This clonotype occurred many times. The unsorted libraries were made from 2 million PBMCs kept at -80 C. The rearrangement joins TRBV5-6 to TRBJ1-1, with 8 bases identical to TRBD1. Source material: PBMCs. This TCR came from a female donor with HTLV-1-associated myelopathy (HAM/TSP). CDR3 bases: TGTGCCAGCAGCTTGGCAGGGGGCTTTGAAGCTTTCTTT. Its protein product is CASSLAGGFEAFF.